This T cell receptor beta chain was profiled in a study of T cells in localized non-small cell lung cancer. Study-level points and caveats: Analysis by sequencing included only one tumor region, so heterogeneity remains possible. Longer overall survival associated with higher blood T cell density; shorter survival with higher adjacent-lung clonality. Uninvolved neighboring lung showed the greatest T cell clonality, exceeding tumor.

Repertoires were generated with immunoSEQ multiplex PCR, while TCRdb's copy carries only in-frame clones and drops some. Of roughly 26,000 clones in the sample, more than 85% were seen once. About this clone: Antigen unknown.

The receptor was derived from a female donor at least 60 years old with stage II squamous cell lung carcinoma. The starting material was peripheral blood, obtained before any cancer treatment.

CDR3 in amino acids: CASSVETGGSSYNEQFF. As DNA, the CDR3 is TGTGCCAGCAGCGTAGAAACGGGAGGGAGCTCCTACAATGAGCAGTTCTTC. This chain joins TRBV9 and TRBJ2-1; 8 bases fit TRBD2. Germline loops: CDR1 SGDLS, CDR2 YYNGEE. The CDR3 consists of 17 residues. With V trimmed by 0 bases and J by 0 bases, 5 bases remained unmatched.